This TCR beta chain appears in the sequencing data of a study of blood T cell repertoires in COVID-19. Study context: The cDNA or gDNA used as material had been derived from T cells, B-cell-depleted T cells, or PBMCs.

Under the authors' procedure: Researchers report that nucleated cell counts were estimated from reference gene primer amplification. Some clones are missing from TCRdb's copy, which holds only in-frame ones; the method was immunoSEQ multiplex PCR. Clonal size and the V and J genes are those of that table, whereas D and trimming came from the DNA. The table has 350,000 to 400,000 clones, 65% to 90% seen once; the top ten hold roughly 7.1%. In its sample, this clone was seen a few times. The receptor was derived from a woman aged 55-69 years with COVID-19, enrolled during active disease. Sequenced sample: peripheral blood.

This CDR3 is CASSSSQAGGSDTQYF. The CDR3 DNA sequence: TGTGCCAGCTCCAGCAGTCAAGCGGGGGGCTCAGATACGCAGTATTTT. The V and J genes are TRBV7-9 and TRBJ2-3; TRBD2 matches 9 bases. V was pared by 8 bases and J by 4 bases, with 13 bases of the junction left unmatched. This CDR3 region has 16 residues. In germline, CDR1 is SEHNR, CDR2 FQNEAQ (reference sequence). Full variable domain (missing parts from reference TRBV7-9 and TRBJ2-3): DTGVSQNPRHKITKRGQNVTFRCDPISEHNRLYWYRQTLGQGPEFLTYFQNEAQLEKSRLLSDRFSAERPKGSFSTLEIQRTEQGDSAMYLCASSSSQAGGSDTQYFGPGTRLTVL.